The 11 T cell receptor beta chains in this list originate from one sample, sequenced in a study of shared clonotypes between healthy human individuals. Clones were read by immunoSEQ multiplex PCR, and TCRdb kept only the in-frame ones, dropping some. The sample contains 650,000 to 800,000 clones, approximately 77% of which appear only once. Sequenced input: memory CD4+ T cells sorted from blood. Documented subset: CD45RA-negative fraction. Every receptor here comes from a woman aged 25 to 39 in good health.

The J gene is TRBJ2-1, the V gene TRBV13, with D possibly called TRBD1 or TRBD2 (7 bases each). The CDR3 totals 19 residues. Trimming pared 6 bases from V and 3 bases from J, leaving 27 bases between. Germline loops: CDR1 PRHDT, CDR2 FYEKMQ (reference sequence). Written as DNA, the CDR3 is TGTGCCAGCAGGAATAGCTGGCAGGGGGGCCAGCGGGACTACAATGAGCAGTTCTTC. Its translation is CASRNSWQGGQRDYNEQFF.

The genes are TRBV4-2 and TRBJ2-7, with D maybe TRBD1 (6 bases). Germline V CDR1 and CDR2: LGHNA, YNFKEQ. V was cut by 2 bases and J by 3 bases, with 14 bases left in between. This CDR3 is built from 15 residues. CDR3 sequence (DNA): TGTGCCAGCAGCCAAAGCCAGGGGTTCCTCTACGAGCAGTACTTC. It yields the protein CASSQSQGFLYEQYF.

The V call is TRBV6-1, the J call TRBJ2-7, with TRBD1 identical over 9 bases. Losses at the gene ends were 5 bases for V and 4 bases for J; bases not matched to a gene: 9. The CDR3 totals 15 residues. From germline, CDR1 is MNHNS and CDR2 SASEGT. Here the CDR3 DNA reads TGTGCCAGCAGTCCCGGGACAGGGTTAATATACGAGCAGTACTTC. This gives the protein CASSPGTGLIYEQYF.

This clone was picked up a small number of times. This chain links TRBV11-2 with TRBJ1-2, with D possibly being TRBD1 (5 bases). The V and J ends lost 3 bases and 2 bases respectively, with 13 bases between them. Germline CDR1 and CDR2: SGHAT and FQNNGV. CDR3 length: 15 amino acids. CDR3 sequence (DNA): TGTGCCAGCAGCTTCACAGCGGGGCTGAACTATGGCTACACCTTC. It is translated as CASSFTAGLNYGYTF. Full variable domain (rest looked up from reference TRBV11-2 and TRBJ1-2): EAGVAQSPRYKIIEKRQSVAFWCNPISGHATLYWYQQILGQGPKLLIQFQNNGVVDDSQLPKDRFSAERLKGVDSTLKIQPAKLEDSAVYLCASSFTAGLNYGYTFGSGTRLTVV.

The chain links TRBV11-2 to TRBJ1-2; tentatively, D is TRBD1 (6 bases). The ends were cut back, 5 bases at V and 0 bases at J, with 13 bases in the middle. This CDR3 spans 15 amino acids. Germline V gene sequence: CDR1 SGHAT, CDR2 FQNNGV. The CDR3 DNA is TGTGCCAGCAGCCCTACAGGGTTAGCTAACTATGGCTACACCTTC. This sequence encodes CASSPTGLANYGYTF.

This clone has ten or more counts. The chain joins TRBV11-2 to TRBJ2-3; no firm D call. Between the trimmed V and J ends, which lost 5 bases and 6 bases, there was a span of 9 bases. Germline assignment: CDR1 SGHAT and CDR2 FQNNGV. The CDR3 totals 12 residues. CDR3 sequence reads: CASSVDGDTQYF. CDR3 sequence (DNA): TGTGCCAGCAGCGTCGACGGGGATACGCAGTATTTT.

This clone was recorded only once. The chain combines TRBV29-1 with TRBJ2-1, with TRBD2 matching over 12 bases. The CDR3 sequence is 14 residues long. V lost 5 bases, J lost 9 bases, and 8 bases stayed unmatched. In germline, CDR1 is SQVTM, CDR2 ANQGSEA. The CDR3 DNA sequence: TGCAGCGTTCGACTAGCGGGAGTAGGGAGTGAGCAGTTCTTC. Its translation is CSVRLAGVGSEQFF.

V usage is TRBV21-1 and J usage is TRBJ2-7; TRBD2, as called in the table, went unchecked against the DNA. TRBV21-1 is labeled a pseudogene. The CDR3 is 13 residues long. CDR3 region: CANPLAGEDEQYF. Here the CDR3 DNA reads TGTGCCAACCCACTAGCGGGAGAGGACGAGCAGTACTTC.

The rearrangement links TRBV2 to TRBJ2-3; 7 positions agree with TRBD1. CDR3 size: 13 residues. The germline gives CDR1 SNHLY, CDR2 FYNNEI. After removal of 6 bases from V and 4 bases from J, the junction contained 4 bases not matched to a gene. Here the CDR3 reads CASSDRVPDTQYF. DNA for the CDR3: TGTGCCAGCAGCGACAGGGTACCAGATACGCAGTATTTT.

The genes are TRBV27 and TRBJ2-3; TRBD1 is a possible D gene (5 bases). Between the trimmed V and J ends, which lost 0 bases and 4 bases, there was a span of 14 bases. Germline V gene sequence: CDR1 MNHEY, CDR2 SMNVEV (reference sequence). CDR3 size: 16 residues. The CDR3 DNA reads TGTGCCAGCAGTTTATCTAGGCAGGGTGCGGCAGATACGCAGTATTTT. It specifies CASSLSRQGAADTQYF.

The chain carries TRBV7-9 and TRBJ2-2, with D tentatively TRBD2 (6 bases). The V end lost 5 bases, the J end lost 5 bases, and 18 bases lay between the germline ends. Germline CDR1 and CDR2: SEHNR and FQNEAQ (reference sequence). The CDR3 length is 16 residues. CDR3 residues: CASSPIAGSLTGELFF. The CDR3 nucleotides are TGTGCCAGCAGCCCAATTGCCGGGAGTTTGACCGGGGAGCTGTTTTTT.